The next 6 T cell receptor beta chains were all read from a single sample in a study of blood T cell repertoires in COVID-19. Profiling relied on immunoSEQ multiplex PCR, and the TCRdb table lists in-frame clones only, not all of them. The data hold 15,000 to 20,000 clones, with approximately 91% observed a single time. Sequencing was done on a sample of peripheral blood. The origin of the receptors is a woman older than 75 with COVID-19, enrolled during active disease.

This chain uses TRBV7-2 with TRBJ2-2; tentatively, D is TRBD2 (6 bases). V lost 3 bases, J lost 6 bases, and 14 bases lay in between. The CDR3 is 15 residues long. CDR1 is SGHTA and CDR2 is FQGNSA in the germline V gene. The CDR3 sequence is CASSFRDSTPGELFF. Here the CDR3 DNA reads TGTGCCAGCAGCTTCCGGGACTCCACCCCCGGGGAGCTGTTTTTT.

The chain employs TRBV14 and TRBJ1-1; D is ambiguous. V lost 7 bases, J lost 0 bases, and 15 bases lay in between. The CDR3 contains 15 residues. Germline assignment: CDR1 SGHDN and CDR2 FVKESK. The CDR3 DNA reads TGTGCCAGCACCCCTCACTCACCTATGAACACTGAAGCTTTCTTT. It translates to CASTPHSPMNTEAFF.

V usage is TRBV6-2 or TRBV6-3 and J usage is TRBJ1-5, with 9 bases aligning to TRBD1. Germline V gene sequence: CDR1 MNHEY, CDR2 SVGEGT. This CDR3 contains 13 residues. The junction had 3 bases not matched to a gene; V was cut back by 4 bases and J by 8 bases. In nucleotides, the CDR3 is TGTGCCAGCAGTTGGACAGGGGCGAAGCCCCAGCATTTT. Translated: CASSWTGAKPQHF.

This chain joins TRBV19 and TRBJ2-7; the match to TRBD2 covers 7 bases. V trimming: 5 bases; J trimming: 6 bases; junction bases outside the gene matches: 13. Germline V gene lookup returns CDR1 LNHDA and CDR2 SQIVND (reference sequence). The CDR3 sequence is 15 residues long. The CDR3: CASSRTSRVTGEQYF. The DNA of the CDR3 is TGTGCCAGTAGTCGGACTAGTAGAGTAACGGGCGAGCAGTACTTC.

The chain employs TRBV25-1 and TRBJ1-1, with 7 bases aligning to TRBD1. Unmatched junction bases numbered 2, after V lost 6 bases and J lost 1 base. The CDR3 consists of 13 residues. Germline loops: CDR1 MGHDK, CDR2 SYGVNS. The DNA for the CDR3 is TGTGCCAGCAGGACAGGGTGGAACACTGAAGCTTTCTTT. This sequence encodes CASRTGWNTEAFF.

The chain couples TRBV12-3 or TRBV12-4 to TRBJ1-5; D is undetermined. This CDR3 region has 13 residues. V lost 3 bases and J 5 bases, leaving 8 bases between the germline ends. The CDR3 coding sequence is TGTGCCAGCAGTTTGATGAGGGATCAGCCCCAGCATTTT. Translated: CASSLMRDQPQHF.